A selection of T cell receptor beta chains follows, all from one sample in a study of lymphopenia after photon versus proton radiotherapy. TCRdb's table, derived via immunoSEQ multiplex PCR, lists solely in-frame clones and lacks some. The sample includes tens of thousands of clones, around 87% of them seen just once. The material was peripheral blood, obtained from a patient treated with proton-based radiotherapy. These receptors all come from a man of 80 years or more with esophageal cancer. The CDR3 runs from the conserved cysteine through the conserved F or W. The order of the fields is V gene, J gene, D gene, clone size, CDR3 DNA, CDR3 protein. D genes are given only for firm matches. Not all rows give a size; the values are once, few, many and, for expanded clones, a class.

V: TRBV19; J: TRBJ2-1; D: TRBD1; size: -; DNA: TGTGCCAGTAGGGGACCAGGACAGGGCTACAATGAGCAGTTCTTC; CDR3: CASRGPGQGYNEQFF
V: TRBV30; J: TRBJ1-2; D: -; size: few; DNA: TGTGCCTGGAAGACTACGGGACTACAGTACGATGGCTACACCTTC; CDR3: CAWKTTGLQYDGYTF
V: TRBV19; J: TRBJ1-1; D: TRBD1; size: -; DNA: TGTGCCAGTACCGCTGGAACAGGGGGTCCCCTAACTCAAGCTTTCTTT; CDR3: CASTAGTGGPLTQAFF
V: TRBV6-5; J: TRBJ1-5; D: TRBD1; size: -; DNA: TGTGCCAGCAGTAGGGGACAGGTCAATCAGCCCCAGCATTTT; CDR3: CASSRGQVNQPQHF
V: TRBV5-8; J: TRBJ1-5; D: -; size: -; DNA: TGTGCCAGCAGCCCCACGAGGGGAAGGAGCAATCAGCCCCAGCATTTT; CDR3: CASSPTRGRSNQPQHF
V: TRBV5-4; J: TRBJ2-7; D: -; size: -; DNA: TGTGCCAGCAGCGGGGCCGGGTTGCGTCGGAGGGACGAGCAGTACTTC; CDR3: CASSGAGLRRRDEQYF
V: TRBV7-2; J: TRBJ1-3; D: -; size: -; DNA: TGTGCCAGCAGCTTAGGGCAGGCCGGAAACACCATATATTTT; CDR3: CASSLGQAGNTIYF
V: TRBV6-1; J: TRBJ1-5; D: -; size: -; DNA: TGTGCCAGCAGTGAAGCGTCGATTAATCAGCCCCAGCATTTT; CDR3: CASSEASINQPQHF
V: TRBV2; J: TRBJ2-2; D: -; size: -; DNA: TGTGCCAGCAGTGACTCGGACACGATTCTGGTTGACACCGGGGAGCTGTTTTTT; CDR3: CASSDSDTILVDTGELFF
V: TRBV19; J: TRBJ2-3; D: -; size: -; DNA: TGTGCCAGTAGTATTATTAGCAAGGGGACAGATACGCAGTATTTT; CDR3: CASSIISKGTDTQYF
V: TRBV27; J: TRBJ2-6; D: -; size: -; DNA: TGTGCCAGCTGTGTGACGTGGAACGGGGCCAACGTCCTGACTTTC; CDR3: CASCVTWNGANVLTF
V: TRBV19; J: TRBJ1-2; D: TRBD1; size: -; DNA: TGTGCCAGTAGTACCAGCCGTCAGGGCGGGACAGTGAACTATGGCTACACCTTC; CDR3: CASSTSRQGGTVNYGYTF
V: TRBV11-2; J: TRBJ2-5; D: -; size: -; DNA: TGTGCCAGCAGCTTAGAGGCAGTTATAGAGACCCAGTACTTC; CDR3: CASSLEAVIETQYF
V: TRBV29-1; J: TRBJ1-3; D: -; size: -; DNA: TGCAGCGGACAGGTCTCTGGAAACACCATATATTTT; CDR3: CSGQVSGNTIYF
V: TRBV29-1; J: TRBJ1-2; D: -; size: -; DNA: TGCAGCGTTGAAGTAGGGTCCTATGGCTACACCTTC; CDR3: CSVEVGSYGYTF
V: TRBV5-1; J: TRBJ2-1; D: TRBD2; size: once; DNA: TGCGCCAGCAGCTGGGCCAAGGGACTAGCGGGGCCCAATGAGCAGTTCTTC; CDR3: CASSWAKGLAGPNEQFF
V: TRBV6-1; J: TRBJ1-2; D: -; size: -; DNA: TGTGCCAGCAGTTTCCAAACAGGAGCTTGGTCTGGCTACACCTTC; CDR3: CASSFQTGAWSGYTF
V: TRBV10-1; J: TRBJ2-7; D: TRBD1; size: -; DNA: TGCGCCAGCAGCCGAGGACAGGCTCCCCACGAGCAGTACTTC; CDR3: CASSRGQAPHEQYF
V: TRBV6-5; J: TRBJ1-5; D: -; size: -; DNA: TGTGCCAGCGCAAGGACAGCGTATCAGCCCCAGCATTTT; CDR3: CASARTAYQPQHF
V: TRBV19; J: TRBJ2-5; D: -; size: -; DNA: TGTGCCAGTAGGCGGACACGAGAAGAGACCCAGTACTTC; CDR3: CASRRTREETQYF
V: TRBV19; J: TRBJ2-7; D: -; size: -; DNA: TGTGCCAGTAGTATTCAGGACGGGTACGAGCAGTACTTC; CDR3: CASSIQDGYEQYF
V: TRBV6-4; J: TRBJ1-2; D: -; size: once; DNA: TGTGCCAGCAGTGACTCGCGGGCTGGGGATGGCTACACCTTC; CDR3: CASSDSRAGDGYTF
V: TRBV5-1; J: TRBJ2-2; D: -; size: -; DNA: TGCGCCAGCAGCTTCTCTGGGGGCGCGAACACCGGGGAGCTGTTTTTT; CDR3: CASSFSGGANTGELFF
V: TRBV7-6; J: TRBJ2-5; D: -; size: -; DNA: TGTGCCAGCAGCTTATACGGGACAGAGACCCAGTACTTC; CDR3: CASSLYGTETQYF
V: TRBV4-1; J: TRBJ2-2; D: TRBD1; size: once; DNA: TGCGCCAGCAGCCCAGGACAGGGTGGCACCGGGGAGCTGTTTTTT; CDR3: CASSPGQGGTGELFF
V: TRBV16; J: TRBJ1-2; D: -; size: -; DNA: TGTGCCAGCAGCCAATTACTGGGAGGCTACACCTTC; CDR3: CASSQLLGGYTF
V: TRBV6-1; J: TRBJ1-5; D: TRBD1; size: -; DNA: TGTGCCAGCAGTAGCACAGGGGGCGTCGAACAGCCCCAGCATTTT; CDR3: CASSSTGGVEQPQHF
V: TRBV30; J: TRBJ1-4; D: TRBD1; size: -; DNA: TGTGCCTGGAGTCCCCGGACAGGGGGGAATGAAAAACTGTTTTTT; CDR3: CAWSPRTGGNEKLFF
V: TRBV4-3; J: TRBJ2-7; D: -; size: -; DNA: TGCGCCAGCAGCCAAGTTCTCTCGGACAAACCATACGAGCAGTACTTC; CDR3: CASSQVLSDKPYEQYF
V: TRBV19; J: TRBJ1-1; D: -; size: -; DNA: TGTGCCAGTAGTATAGACAGATCTACTGAAGCTTTCTTT; CDR3: CASSIDRSTEAFF
V: TRBV7-9; J: TRBJ1-2; D: -; size: -; DNA: TGTGCCAGCAGCTTCGAGACTGCTGGCTACACCTTC; CDR3: CASSFETAGYTF